Listed here are 30 T cell receptor beta chains from one sample, sequenced in a study of blood T cell repertoires in COVID-19. The method was immunoSEQ multiplex PCR; TCRdb's version includes in-frame clones alone and lacks a portion of them. The sample carries about 200,000 clones, under 90% recorded once. The sequencing sample was made of peripheral blood. All receptors come from a man aged 35-49 years with acute or convalescent COVID-19.

CDR3 nucleotide sequence: TGTGCCAGCAGCTTTCCGGGACAGGGGGGTGAAAAACTGTTTTTT. It is translated as CASSFPGQGGEKLFF. The chain uses TRBV7-2 and TRBJ1-4, with TRBD1 identical over 11 bases. This CDR3 is 15 amino acids long. After removal of 3 bases from V and 7 bases from J, the junction contained 4 bases not matched to a gene. Germline lookup yields CDR1 SGHTA and CDR2 FQGNSA.

The chain couples TRBV3-1 (or the pseudogene TRBV3-2) to TRBJ2-3; D possibly corresponds to TRBD2 (5 bases). Trimming shortened V by 1 base and J by 10 bases, and 12 bases separated the two germline ends. CDR3 size: 13 residues. Per the germline V gene, CDR1 is LGHDT and CDR2 is YNNKEL (reference sequence). CDR3 sequence: CASSQGDYHPQYF. The CDR3 DNA follows: TGTGCCAGCAGCCAAGGAGACTACCATCCGCAGTATTTT.

The chain is built from TRBV7-9 and TRBJ1-1; D might be TRBD1 (5 bases). With 1 base removed from V and 5 bases from J, the gap between germline ends came to 11 bases. Germline V gene lookup returns CDR1 SEHNR and CDR2 FQNEAQ (reference sequence). The CDR3 has 14 amino acids. CDR3 bases: TGTGCCAGCAGCTTAGAAACGGGGGGGACTGAAGCTTTCTTT. Translation gives CASSLETGGTEAFF.

The chain recombines TRBV18 with TRBJ2-7; TRBD1 is a possible D gene (6 bases). This CDR3 is 13 amino acids long. V was trimmed by 3 bases and J by 3 bases, leaving 9 bases between them. Per the germline V gene, CDR1 is KGHSH and CDR2 is LQKENI. The CDR3 here is CASSPMDSYEQYF. CDR3 nucleotides: TGTGCCAGCTCACCGATGGACAGCTACGAGCAGTACTTC.

The J gene is TRBJ2-5, the V gene TRBV7-9, with a weak D call TRBD1 (6 bases). With 5 bases removed from V and 3 bases from J, the gap between germline ends came to 10 bases. The CDR3 runs 13 residues. Looked up from germline, CDR1 is SEHNR and CDR2 is FQNEAQ (reference sequence). The CDR3 loop is CASSIQGEETQYF. CDR3 sequence (DNA): TGTGCCAGCAGCATACAGGGTGAAGAGACCCAGTACTTC.

The chain recombines TRBV29-1 with TRBJ1-3, with no clear D. V was trimmed by 5 bases and J by 2 bases, leaving 4 bases between them. The CDR3 has 11 residues. In germline, CDR1 is SQVTM, CDR2 ANQGSEA. CDR3 sequence (DNA): TGCAGCGTTTTAACTGGAAACACCATATATTTT. Residues: CSVLTGNTIYF.

The chain combines TRBV2 with TRBJ1-5, with TRBD1 as a possible D gene (6 bases). CDR1 is SNHLY, CDR2 FYNNEI, per germline. The CDR3 runs to 14 residues. V was clipped by 7 bases and J by 8 bases, with 18 bases between them. The CDR3 DNA follows: TGTGCCAGCACCCTGACAGGCCGGTTTGAGCCCCAGCATTTT. This encodes CASTLTGRFEPQHF.

This clone was detected a few times. The J gene is TRBJ1-6, the V gene TRBV7-9; D may be TRBD1 (5 bases). Germline assignment: CDR1 SEHNR and CDR2 FQNEAQ (reference sequence). Trimming stripped 5 bases from V and 7 bases from J, with 15 bases between. CDR3 length equals 15 residues. CDR3 sequence (DNA): TGTGCCAGCAGCCCCGGCGGGACGGGCAATTCACCCCTCCACTTT. Protein product: CASSPGGTGNSPLHF.

The V gene is TRBV27, the J gene TRBJ2-3, with 7 bases lining up with TRBD2. CDR1 and CDR2 (germline): MNHEY, SMNVEV (reference sequence). This CDR3 is 16 amino acids long. The V gene end was trimmed by 0 bases and the J gene end by 4 bases; junction bases not matched to a gene: 7. The CDR3 spells CASSLSAGTSADTQYF. The CDR3 coding sequence is TGTGCCAGCAGTTTATCAGCGGGGACCTCGGCAGATACGCAGTATTTT.

The genes are TRBV6-5 and TRBJ2-1, with 9 bases fitting TRBD1. V shed 6 bases and J 10 bases; nucleotides not matched to a gene: 13. Germline loops: CDR1 MNHEY, CDR2 SVGAGI. This CDR3 is built from 15 residues. The CDR3 nucleotides are TGTGCCAGCAGACGCCCGGGACAGGGCTGGTCGGAGCAGTTCTTC. This encodes CASRRPGQGWSEQFF.

The chain is built from TRBV11-2 and TRBJ2-1; the D gene is possibly TRBD2 (5 bases). The ends were cut back, 2 bases at V and 0 bases at J, with 11 bases in the middle. The germline CDR1 and CDR2 sequences are SGHAT and FQNNGV. CDR3 size: 16 residues. The CDR3 coding sequence is TGTGCCAGCAGCTTATCCGGGGTTAGCTCCTACAATGAGCAGTTCTTC. Encoded protein: CASSLSGVSSYNEQFF.

V and J are TRBV28 and TRBJ2-1; 7 nucleotides match TRBD2. The length of the CDR3 is 16 residues. Germline V gene lookup returns CDR1 MDHEN and CDR2 SYDVKM. V lost 7 bases and J lost 0; bases outside the gene matches: 9. CDR3 sequence reads: CASIPQSGGSYNEQFF. Here the CDR3 DNA reads TGTGCCAGCATCCCTCAATCGGGGGGCTCCTACAATGAGCAGTTCTTC.

A single count supports this clone. The CDR3 DNA reads TGCGCCAGCAGCTTAGCAGCGGGGGTCCAAGAGACCCAGTACTTC. This sequence encodes CASSLAAGVQETQYF. The rearrangement uses TRBV5-1 and TRBJ2-5; 8 bases line up with TRBD2. Germline assignment: CDR1 SGHRS and CDR2 YFSETQ. Trimming cost V 2 bases and J 1 base; bases outside gene matches: 4. This CDR3 spans 15 amino acids.

The rearrangement links TRBV5-1 to TRBJ2-3; D is possibly TRBD2 (7 bases). V dropped 0 bases and J dropped 0 bases, with 17 bases sitting between them. The CDR3 runs 18 residues. The germline V gene encodes CDR1 SGHRS and CDR2 YFSETQ. This CDR3 reads CASSLVGSAGASTDTQYF. The CDR3, as DNA: TGCGCCAGCAGCTTGGTGGGGAGTGCGGGGGCTAGCACAGATACGCAGTATTTT.

This sequence joins TRBV28 and TRBJ1-3; D is undetermined. The CDR3 is made up of 13 amino acids. Germline V lookup: CDR1 MDHEN, CDR2 SYDVKM. Trimming took 11 bases from V and 0 from J, leaving 11 bases between them. The CDR3 DNA is TGTGCCTCCGGGGATCCCTCTGGAAACACCATATATTTT. Protein product: CASGDPSGNTIYF.

The chain couples TRBV9 to TRBJ2-1; 10 bases are a match to TRBD2. V gave up 2 bases and J gave up 5 bases; unmatched junction bases: 1. The germline gives CDR1 SGDLS, CDR2 YYNGEE. This CDR3 contains 14 residues. The CDR3 DNA is TGTGCCAGCAGCGTTCTAGCGGGGGACAATGAGCAGTTCTTC. It yields the protein CASSVLAGDNEQFF.

The rearrangement links TRBV6-2 or TRBV6-3 to TRBJ1-6; weak D call: TRBD1 (5 bases). The length of the CDR3 is 19 residues. Trimming cost V 2 bases and J 0 bases, with 17 bases left between them. CDR1 MNHEY and CDR2 SVGEGT come from the germline V gene. CDR3 residues: CASSYRRGGTSSYNSPLHF. CDR3 nucleotide sequence: TGTGCCAGCAGTTACCGAAGGGGAGGGACCAGCTCCTATAATTCACCCCTCCACTTT.

The chain links TRBV19 to TRBJ2-3; perhaps TRBD1 as D (5 bases). The length of the CDR3 is 14 residues. Trimming took 1 base from V and 2 from J, leaving 7 bases between them. Germline values: CDR1 LNHDA, CDR2 SQIVND (reference sequence). The CDR3 coding sequence is TGTGCCAGTAGTATAGGGGGCTTCACAGATACGCAGTATTTT. Residues: CASSIGGFTDTQYF.

The chain employs TRBV28 and TRBJ1-1, with no clear D. The germline V gene encodes CDR1 MDHEN and CDR2 SYDVKM. This CDR3 contains 16 residues. V lost 1 base to trimming and J lost 1 base, with 13 bases between them. The CDR3 is CASSLSPGVANTEAFF. CDR3 nucleotides: TGTGCCAGCAGTTTATCTCCTGGAGTAGCGAACACTGAAGCTTTCTTT. The full variable domain, its missing parts supplied by reference TRBV28 and TRBJ1-1, is DVKVTQSSRYLVKRTGEKVFLECVQDMDHENMFWYRQDPGLGLRLIYFSYDVKMKEKGDIPEGYSVSREKKERFSLILESASTNQTSMYLCASSLSPGVANTEAFFGQGTRLTVV.

This sequence joins TRBV2 and TRBJ2-7; the match to TRBD1 covers 9 bases. V shed 5 bases, J shed 1 base, and the junction held 6 bases outside the gene matches. Germline V gene data show CDR1 as SNHLY and CDR2 as FYNNEI. CDR3 length: 15 amino acids. The CDR3 spells CASSTRDRGSYEQYF. CDR3 nucleotide sequence: TGTGCCAGCAGTACCCGTGACAGGGGGTCCTACGAGCAGTACTTC.

The chain is built from TRBV12-5 and TRBJ1-6; 7 bases are a match to TRBD1. This CDR3 contains 16 residues. V was clipped by 0 bases and J by 6 bases; unmatched bases: 5. Germline assignment: CDR1 LGHNT and CDR2 FRNRAP. The CDR3 loop is CASGLVPGTVNSPLHF. CDR3 in DNA: TGTGCTAGTGGTTTGGTACCGGGGACAGTTAATTCACCCCTCCACTTT.

As to this clone: Other DNA sequences in this specimen translate into the identical CDR3. V is TRBV5-1 and J is TRBJ1-5, with unresolved D. Germline V gives CDR1 SGHRS, CDR2 YFSETQ. V lost 0 bases and J lost 1, with 8 bases in between. The CDR3 runs to 15 residues. The CDR3 loop is CASSLGGVSNQPQHF. The CDR3 DNA follows: TGCGCCAGCAGCTTGGGGGGAGTAAGCAATCAGCCCCAGCATTTT.

V is TRBV30 and J is TRBJ2-1, with 13 bases identical to TRBD2. CDR1 GTSNPN and CDR2 SVGIG come from the germline V gene (reference sequence). With 2 bases clipped from V and 9 bases from J, the junction kept 7 bases outside the gene matches. The CDR3 has 15 amino acids. DNA of the CDR3: TGTGCCTGGAGTTCACTAGCGGGGGGGGAAAGTGAGCAGTTCTTC. Translation: CAWSSLAGGESEQFF. The whole variable domain, remainder taken from reference TRBV30 and TRBJ2-1, is SQTIHQWPATLVQPVGSPLSLECTVEGTSNPNLYWYRQAAGRGLQLLFYSVGIGQISSEVPQNLSASRPQDRQFILSSKKLLLSDSGFYLCAWSSLAGGESEQFFGPGTRLTVL.

V gene TRBV27 combines with J gene TRBJ2-3, with D possibly matching TRBD2 (5 bases). From germline, CDR1 is MNHEY and CDR2 SMNVEV (reference sequence). The CDR3 length is 15 residues. Trimming stripped 3 bases from V and 2 bases from J, with 12 bases between. The CDR3 coding sequence is TGTGCCAGCAGTTTGGGAGCATACAACACAGATACGCAGTATTTT. It is translated as CASSLGAYNTDTQYF.

The chain combines TRBV3-1 (or the pseudogene TRBV3-2) with TRBJ2-2; TRBD2 matches 7 bases. V was clipped by 0 bases and J by 2 bases; unmatched bases: 6. The V gene's germline CDR1 is LGHDT and CDR2 YNNKEL (reference sequence). The CDR3 is 17 residues long. This CDR3 is CASSQEVGGGNTGELFF. The CDR3 DNA reads TGTGCCAGCAGCCAAGAAGTTGGGGGGGGAAACACCGGGGAGCTGTTTTTT.

The chain links TRBV6-5 to TRBJ1-4; 8 bases map to TRBD1. CDR1 is MNHEY, CDR2 SVGAGI, per germline. This CDR3 is 14 amino acids long. V gave up 6 bases and J gave up 8 bases; unmatched junction bases: 8. The CDR3 DNA is TGTGCCAGCAGGACAGGGGAGGGAGACGAAAAACTGTTTTTT. As protein: CASRTGEGDEKLFF.

The rearrangement links TRBV10-3 to TRBJ2-1; TRBD2 agrees at 9 bases. Losses at the gene ends were 0 bases for V and 4 bases for J; bases not matched to a gene: 4. Germline V gives CDR1 ENHRY, CDR2 SYGVKD. This CDR3 is built from 16 residues. The CDR3 loop reads CAISESSGGPYNEQFF. The CDR3 DNA sequence: TGTGCCATCAGTGAGTCGAGCGGGGGGCCGTACAATGAGCAGTTCTTC.

The chain combines TRBV14 with TRBJ1-2; the D is unclear. Germline loops: CDR1 SGHDN, CDR2 FVKESK. Trimming removed 6 bases from V and 0 bases from J, with 14 bases in between. The CDR3 length is 15 residues. The CDR3 DNA follows: TGTGCCAGCAGTCAACGTTCGTCCTCTAACTATGGCTACACCTTC. Translating gives CASSQRSSSNYGYTF.

The CDR3 region has the DNA TGTGCCAGCAGGTTACTGGGAGGGGCCTACGAGCAGTACTTC. Residues: CASRLLGGAYEQYF. V usage is TRBV27 and J usage is TRBJ2-7, with 7 bases identical to TRBD2. The germline gives CDR1 MNHEY, CDR2 SMNVEV (reference sequence). With 6 bases clipped from V and 2 bases from J, the junction kept 7 bases outside the gene matches. The CDR3 is 14 amino acids.

The V gene is TRBV10-1, the J gene TRBJ1-1, with a weak D call TRBD1 (5 bases). This CDR3 has 14 amino acids. Trimming pared 0 bases from V and 4 bases from J, leaving 9 bases between. Germline V lookup: CDR1 WNHNN, CDR2 SYGVQD (reference sequence). In DNA, the CDR3 is TGCGCCAGCAGTGAGTCGGCAGGGCCCACTGAAGCTTTCTTT. Amino acid sequence: CASSESAGPTEAFF.